These T cell receptor beta chains were read from a single sample in a study of post-analysis software for immune sequencing data. TCRdb re-analysed the PCR reads in MiXCR, keeping a single row per CDR3 protein. The table lists over 700,000 distinct CDR3 sequences, about 27% of them singletons. The material sequenced was blood. All receptors come from a girl aged 10 to 17 with multiple sclerosis. CDR3s include the opening cysteine and the closing phenylalanine or tryptophan. The order of the fields is CDR3 protein, CDR3 DNA, V gene, D gene, J gene, clone size. The D gene is left open where the match is weak. Clone size is given for some rows only: seen once, a few or many times, or a class if the clone is expanded.

CASSPGMGLGRIQYF,TGTGCCAGCAGCCCGGGTATGGGATTGGGGCGAATTCAGTACTTC,TRBV9,NA,TRBJ2-4,NA
CASSPTILARGAHNEQYF,TGTGCCAGCAGCCCTACCATCTTGGCCCGGGGGGCCCACAATGAGCAGTACTTC,TRBV6-1,NA,TRBJ2-7,NA
CASSQGFSEQYF,TGTGCCAGCAGCCAGGGATTCTCCGAGCAGTACTTC,TRBV7-9,NA,TRBJ2-7,many
CASSPTDQPQHF,TGTGCCAGCAGCCCGACAGATCAGCCCCAGCATTTT,TRBV12-3/TRBV12-4,NA,TRBJ1-5,few
CASTSIGLDTDTQYF,TGCGCCAGCACCTCCATAGGACTAGACACAGATACGCAGTATTTT,TRBV5-1,TRBD2,TRBJ2-3,few
CASSLQSEGTDTQYF,TGTGCCAGCAGCCTCCAATCGGAGGGCACAGATACGCAGTATTTT,TRBV7-2,NA,TRBJ2-3,NA
CATSDLRDTKGTDTQYF,TGTGCCACCAGTGATTTACGGGACACAAAAGGGACAGATACGCAGTATTTT,TRBV24-1,NA,TRBJ2-3,NA
CASSVAAVGDEQFF,TGTGCCAGCAGCGTGGCTGCAGTTGGGGATGAGCAGTTCTTC,TRBV9,NA,TRBJ2-1,NA
CASSSTGTRNTEAFF,TGCGCCAGCAGCTCTACCGGGACCCGAAACACTGAAGCTTTCTTT,TRBV5-1,NA,TRBJ1-1,NA
CASSLTRSYEQYF,TGCGCCAGCAGCTTGACAAGGTCCTACGAGCAGTACTTC,TRBV5-1,NA,TRBJ2-7,many
CASSRQGPGELFF,TGTGCCAGCTCACGACAGGGACCCGGGGAGCTGTTTTTT,TRBV18,TRBD1,TRBJ2-2,few
CGIQGSGNTIYF,TGCGGTATACAGGGGTCTGGAAACACCATATATTTT,TRBV29-1,TRBD1,TRBJ1-3,NA
CASSAGTAYNSPLHF,TGTGCCAGCAGCGCGGGGACGGCTTATAATTCACCCCTCCACTTT,TRBV6-1,NA,TRBJ1-6,NA
CASTTPGILNTGAFF,TGTGCCAGCACCACTCCGGGGATTTTAAACACTGGAGCTTTCTTT,TRBV28,NA,TRBJ1-1,NA
CSASGSIPGGHEQYF,TGCAGTGCTAGCGGCTCCATACCCGGGGGACACGAGCAGTACTTC,TRBV20-1,NA,TRBJ2-7,NA
CATSLGWGTEAFF,TGTGCCACCAGCCTAGGGTGGGGGACTGAAGCTTTCTTT,TRBV15,NA,TRBJ1-1,few
CASSPQNRHGYTF,TGTGCCAGCAGCCCTCAAAACAGGCACGGCTACACCTTC,TRBV5-6,NA,TRBJ1-2,NA
CASSLLGRRGGPKSDQYEQYF,TGTGCCAGCAGTTTATTAGGGCGGAGGGGAGGGCCAAAATCGGACCAATACGAGCAGTACTTC,TRBV28,TRBD2,TRBJ2-7,NA
CASSPGGWADPDEQYF,TGTGCCAGCAGCCCGGGTGGTTGGGCGGACCCCGACGAGCAGTACTTC,TRBV5-6,NA,TRBJ2-7,NA
CSARPSLTGLKQFF,TGCAGTGCTAGACCTTCTTTAACAGGGCTGAAGCAGTTCTTC,TRBV20-1,NA,TRBJ2-1,NA
CSVREGPYEQYF,TGCAGCGTGCGGGAGGGCCCCTACGAGCAGTACTTC,TRBV29-1,TRBD2,TRBJ2-7,NA
CASPVGPQSGRAGNEQFF,TGCGCCAGCCCGGTAGGACCCCAAAGCGGGAGGGCCGGGAATGAGCAGTTCTTC,TRBV7-2,TRBD2,TRBJ2-1,NA
CASRGGLSTDTQYF,TGTGCCAGCAGGGGGGGGTTAAGCACAGATACGCAGTATTTT,TRBV7-2,TRBD2,TRBJ2-3,few
CASSPGTSSLNEQYF,TGTGCCAGCAGCCCCGGGACTAGCAGTCTCAATGAGCAGTACTTC,TRBV11-2,TRBD2,TRBJ2-4,NA
CASRTSGASYEQYF,TGTGCCAGCAGGACTAGCGGGGCCTCCTACGAGCAGTACTTC,TRBV12-3/TRBV12-4,TRBD2,TRBJ2-7,NA
CASIRELYNEQFF,TGTGCCAGCATCAGGGAGCTATACAATGAGCAGTTCTTC,TRBV6-1,NA,TRBJ2-1,NA
CSASRSGGPFHEQFF,TGCAGTGCTAGCCGGTCGGGAGGGCCGTTTCATGAGCAGTTCTTC,TRBV20-1,TRBD2,TRBJ2-1,NA
CASMMRQGAYEQYF,TGCGCCAGCATGATGCGGCAGGGGGCCTACGAGCAGTACTTC,TRBV5-1,TRBD1,TRBJ2-7,NA